The entry that follows covers one T cell receptor beta chain sequence. Germline V gene data show CDR1 as SGHRS and CDR2 as YFSETQ. V was pared by 2 bases and J by 2 bases, with 10 bases between. The CDR3 covers 14 residues. The data stem from a study of blood T cell repertoires in COVID-19. Study as a whole: The study drew acute and convalescent COVID-19 samples from the United States, Italy and Spain. Sample material is recorded as cDNA or gDNA derived from T cells, B-cell-depleted T cells, or PBMCs.

Original processing methods: Amplification from reference gene primers served as the basis for estimated nucleated cell counts. Clones were read by immunoSEQ multiplex PCR, and TCRdb kept only the in-frame ones, dropping some. V and J calls and clone size are copied from that table; D and trimming were computed from the DNA. Among under 55,000 clones listed, over 65% were seen once. V is TRBV5-1 and J is TRBJ1-1; TRBD1 is a possible D gene (5 bases). The TCR comes from a human donor in a cohort sampled during active COVID-19. What was sequenced was peripheral blood. The CDR3 here is CASSFQGGNTEAFF. CDR3 nucleotide sequence: TGCGCCAGCAGCTTCCAGGGCGGTAACACTGAAGCTTTCTTT.